Detailed here is one T cell receptor (beta chain). Primers used in a second PCR of roughly 6 to 11 cycles were a sample-barcoded 5' primer and a J-beta primer mix. TCRdb reanalysed the 5' RACE reads using MiXCR and keeps one entry per CDR3 protein. The table shows about 1.5 million distinct CDR3 sequences, with roughly 43% occurring only once. This record belongs to a study of blood T cells in healthy people across ages. Study at large: Capture by template switching was about one barcoded beta molecule per two T cells.

Germline V CDR1 and CDR2: MNHNS, SASEGT. The V gene lost 7 bases and the J gene lost 2 bases, with 12 bases spanning the gap. The CDR3 spans 14 residues. Per sample, at least 5 micrograms of total RNA were extracted. Sample: blood. The chain uses TRBV6-1 and TRBJ2-1; possibly TRBD2 for D (5 bases). The receptor was derived from a woman aged 18-35 years in good health. This CDR3 is CASTRRRPYNEQFF. CDR3 DNA: TGTGCCAGCACAAGGCGGAGGCCCTACAATGAGCAGTTCTTC.